The present entry profiles one T cell receptor beta chain with its context. Its specificity is unknown. Mismatch with germline at one junction end may stem from a read error. Study observations and caveats: Tumor memory CD4+ T cell TCR gene usage was found to cluster with blood and lymph node memory CD4+ cells and with lymph node naive CD4+ cells.

The V gene's germline CDR1 is SGHTA and CDR2 FQGTGA. This CDR3 is built from 14 residues. TCRdb re-analysed the 5' RACE reads in MiXCR, keeping a single row per CDR3 protein. The repertoire has around 50,000 distinct CDR3 sequences, over 15% of them found once; the top ten carry 2% to 2.5%. CD25-based Treg depletion was applied to purified naive CD4+ T cells. The chain couples TRBV7-3 to TRBJ1-6; possibly TRBD1 for D (6 bases). The material sequenced was naive CD4+ T cells sorted from blood. The subset: naive CD4+ T cells, CD4+CD45RA+CD25-. This clonotype was sampled from a female donor with breast cancer. CDR3 loop: CTSSLTGANSPLHF. DNA of the CDR3: TGTACCAGCAGCTTGACAGGAGCTAATTCACCCCTCCACTTT.